A single sample gave rise to the 14 T cell receptor beta chains below, sequenced in a study of identical twins. One entry per CDR3 protein, called by TCRdb with MiXCR from the 5' RACE reads. The data contain more than 1.5 million distinct CDR3 sequences, 32% of them singletons. Sequenced input: cord blood. The origin of the receptors is a newborn girl in good health.

In its sample, this clonotype was seen a few times. V is TRBV2 and J is TRBJ1-5; TRBD1 aligns across 8 bases. Germline assignment: CDR1 SNHLY and CDR2 FYNNEI. The CDR3 spans 15 residues. With 5 bases clipped from V and 3 bases from J, the junction kept 6 bases outside the gene matches. CDR3 residues: CASSPRDRHNQPQHF. In nucleotides, the CDR3 is TGTGCCAGCAGTCCCCGGGACAGGCACAATCAGCCCCAGCATTTT.

The chain joins TRBV20-1 to TRBJ1-5, with 10 nucleotides matching TRBD1. The germline V gene has CDR1 DFQATT and CDR2 SNEGSKA (reference sequence). The CDR3 consists of 15 residues. V trimming: 3 bases; J trimming: 9 bases; junction bases outside the gene matches: 11. This chain's CDR3 is CSARAGQGRPVPQHF. In nucleotides, the CDR3 is TGCAGTGCTAGGGCGGGACAGGGGCGCCCGGTGCCCCAGCATTTT.

The chain employs TRBV20-1 and TRBJ1-5; the match to TRBD1 covers 8 bases. CDR3 length: 13 residues. Germline CDR1 reads DFQATT; CDR2 reads SNEGSKA (reference sequence). Unmatched junction bases numbered 2, after V lost 4 bases and J lost 3 bases. CDR3 nucleotides: TGCAGTGCTACAGGGGGCGCCAATCAGCCCCAGCATTTT. Its translation: CSATGGANQPQHF.

The J gene is TRBJ2-3, the V gene TRBV9; 7 positions match TRBD2. CDR3 size: 15 residues. V lost 2 bases and J lost 6; bases outside the gene matches: 9. Per germline, CDR1 SGDLS and CDR2 YYNGEE. The CDR3 loop reads CASSVDGTISDTQYF. CDR3 DNA: TGTGCCAGCAGCGTTGACGGGACTATATCCGATACGCAGTATTTT. The complete variable domain, with remaining parts taken from reference TRBV9 and TRBJ2-3, reads DSGVTQTPKHLITATGQRVTLRCSPRSGDLSVYWYQQSLDQGLQFLIQYYNGEERAKGNILERFSAQQFPDLHSELNLSSLELGDSALYFCASSVDGTISDTQYFGPGTRLTVL.

The rearrangement joins TRBV12-3 or TRBV12-4 to TRBJ2-5; D is unclear. The J call may be mistaken, given a closer DNA end match to TRBJ2-1. This CDR3 is built from 15 residues. In DNA form, the CDR3 reads TGTGCCAGCAGTTTAGCCTTCTCCGTCCAAGAGACCCAGTTCTTC. Encoded protein: CASSLAFSVQETQFF.

This clonotype has a handful of counts. The gene calls are TRBV27 and TRBJ2-1; D perhaps matches TRBD1 (5 bases). V shed 1 base and J shed 0 bases, with 7 bases lying between them. Germline V gives CDR1 MNHEY, CDR2 SMNVEV (reference sequence). CDR3 length equals 15 residues. The CDR3 reads CASSLLDNSYNEQFF. The CDR3 DNA sequence: TGTGCCAGCAGTTTATTGGACAACTCCTACAATGAGCAGTTCTTC.

This clonotype has more than one count but fewer than ten. This sequence joins TRBV6-1 and TRBJ2-7; 8 bases line up with TRBD1. The junction had 6 bases not matched to a gene; V was cut back by 1 base and J by 7 bases. The length of the CDR3 is 14 residues. Germline CDR1 and CDR2: MNHNS and SASEGT. The DNA for the CDR3 is TGTGCCAGCAGTGAAGGCAGGGGGCGCGGGGAGCAGTACTTC. Translation gives CASSEGRGRGEQYF.

V gene TRBV3-1 combines with J gene TRBJ2-4; D is perhaps TRBD1 (5 bases). Deletions cut 1 base from V and 0 bases from J, with 19 bases between. Germline V gives CDR1 LGHDT, CDR2 YNNKEL (reference sequence). This CDR3 is 19 amino acids long. The CDR3 sequence is CASSQGQPGPSLAKNIQYF. DNA of the CDR3: TGTGCCAGCAGCCAAGGACAGCCCGGGCCGTCTCTAGCCAAAAACATTCAGTACTTC.

This clonotype was counted ten times or more. The genes are TRBV11-2 and TRBJ2-3; D is unclear. The V end lost 5 bases, the J end lost 2 bases, and 8 bases lay between the germline ends. Germline CDR1 SGHAT, CDR2 FQNNGV. This CDR3 comprises 13 residues. The CDR3 loop reads CASSAGATDTQYF. DNA of the CDR3: TGTGCCAGCAGCGCAGGCGCCACAGATACGCAGTATTTT.

The V call is TRBV4-2, the J call TRBJ2-3; no clear D gene. The CDR3 consists of 16 residues. The germline V gene has CDR1 LGHNA and CDR2 YNFKEQ. With 1 base removed from V and 0 bases from J, the gap between germline ends came to 11 bases. The CDR3: CASSQGSRASTDTQYF. The CDR3 DNA follows: TGTGCCAGCAGCCAAGGTAGTAGAGCAAGCACAGATACGCAGTATTTT.

The chain carries TRBV2 and TRBJ1-2; 7 bases are a match to TRBD1. Per germline, CDR1 SNHLY and CDR2 FYNNEI. Germline trimming cut 6 bases from V and 4 bases from J; bases unmatched to any gene: 11. The length of the CDR3 is 15 residues. The chain's CDR3 is CASRKEAGGFYGYTF. As DNA, the CDR3 is TGTGCCAGCAGAAAGGAGGCAGGGGGTTTCTATGGCTACACCTTC. The whole variable domain, remainder taken from reference TRBV2 and TRBJ1-2, is EPEVTQTPSHQVTQMGQEVILRCVPISNHLYFYWYRQILGQKVEFLVSFYNNEISEKSEIFDDQFSVERPDGSNFTLKIRSTKLEDSAMYFCASRKEAGGFYGYTFGSGTRLTVV.

This clonotype was detected a few times. V usage is TRBV11-2 and J usage is TRBJ2-7; D not resolved. The CDR3 has 14 amino acids. Germline loops: CDR1 SGHAT, CDR2 FQNNGV. Trimming stripped 2 bases from V and 4 bases from J, with 12 bases between. This chain's CDR3 is CASSLSLTQYEQYF. The CDR3 DNA follows: TGTGCCAGCAGCTTATCGCTCACGCAATACGAGCAGTACTTC.

V and J are TRBV7-2 and TRBJ2-1; 11 positions match TRBD2. Trimming at V came to 2 bases and at J to 8 bases, leaving 5 bases not matched to a gene. The CDR3 is 15 residues long. Per the germline V gene, CDR1 is SGHTA and CDR2 is FQGNSA. The CDR3 coding sequence is TGTGCCAGCAGCTTAAAAACTAGCGGGGGCCATGAGCAGTTCTTC. It specifies CASSLKTSGGHEQFF.

This clonotype was detected a few times. V gene TRBV11-2 combines with J gene TRBJ1-2, with 9 bases lining up with TRBD1. The CDR3 contains 15 residues. With V trimmed by 4 bases and J by 3 bases, 6 bases remained unmatched. Germline V gene data show CDR1 as SGHAT and CDR2 as FQNNGV. The CDR3 DNA sequence: TGTGCCAGCAGCTCCCGCCGGACAGGGGACTATGGCTACACCTTC. Amino acid sequence: CASSSRRTGDYGYTF.